This paragraph reports one TCR beta chain. This specimen comes from a study of blood T cell repertoires in COVID-19. The CDR3 spans 12 residues. CDR1 KGHSY and CDR2 FQNENV come from the germline V gene. Trimming left V 8 bases short and J 8 bases short, with 12 bases between. Profiled with immunoSEQ multiplex PCR; TCRdb holds only in-frame clones, not every one. The sample comprises over 200,000 clones, about nine tenths of which are singletons, and about 2.5% rests with the top ten. V and J are TRBV16 and TRBJ1-4; D gene unclear. The sequenced sample consisted of peripheral blood. This TCR was sampled from a man aged 25 to 40 with COVID-19, enrolled during active disease. The CDR3 DNA follows: TGTGCCAGCGGGCCCCGGAGGGAAAAACTGTTTTTT. Translating it yields CASGPRREKLFF.